This T cell receptor beta chain emerged from a study of cytomegalovirus exposure and HLA in healthy donors. Study conclusions and caveats: Per a later analysis, fewer than 20,000 TCR beta sequences showed association with HLA alleles at 0.05 false discovery rate.

The PCR made use of 60 Vbeta and 13 Jbeta primers. Method: immunoSEQ multiplex PCR; TCRdb's copy keeps in-frame clones and lacks some. There are around 160,000 clones in the sample; roughly 79% occur only once, and over 11% lies in the top ten. In the case of this clone: Its antigen is not known.

Material: PBMCs. The source of this sequence is a man in his fifties in good health and CMV-seropositive.

This CDR3 is CASSMENRGEKLFF. In DNA, the CDR3 is TGTGCCAGTAGTATGGAGAACAGGGGGGAAAAACTGTTTTTT. The chain couples TRBV19 to TRBJ1-4; 8 bases line up with TRBD1. Germline assignment: CDR1 LNHDA and CDR2 SQIVND (reference sequence). V lost 3 bases and J lost 8; bases outside the gene matches: 5. This CDR3 comprises 14 residues.